This T cell receptor beta chain was recovered during a study of blood T cell repertoires in COVID-19. Study overall: The United States, Italy and Spain supplied acute and convalescent COVID-19 samples. PBMCs, B-cell-depleted T cells, or T cells provided the cDNA or gDNA that made up the material.

In the original analysis: Scientists estimated how many nucleated cells there were by amplifying reference gene primers. TCRdb's table, derived via immunoSEQ multiplex PCR, lists solely in-frame clones and lacks some. V, J and clone size derive from that table, while D and trimming were established from the DNA sequence. The sample holds 200,000 to 300,000 clones; approximately 80% are singletons and the top ten take 27%. This CDR3 is 16 amino acids long. With 3 bases removed from V and 6 bases from J, the gap between germline ends came to 18 bases. The germline V gene encodes CDR1 SGHNT and CDR2 YYREEE (reference sequence).

The chain recombines TRBV5-4 with TRBJ1-4; tentatively, D is TRBD1 (5 bases). The sequence was obtained from a man aged 40-55 years with acute or convalescent COVID-19. Material: peripheral blood. The CDR3 nucleotides read TGTGCCAGCAGCTCCGGGACTTCCCGGGCCGATGAAAAACTGTTTTTT. It is translated as CASSSGTSRADEKLFF.